This T cell receptor (beta chain) was sequenced during a study of metastatic and nonmetastatic thyroid tumors. Thyroid surgery took place with no prior treatment in any patient. TCRdb reprocessed the PCR reads using MiXCR. Seen here are roughly 15,000 clones, less than 30% observed once, and the top ten hold over 10%. By sample share, this clone is medium-sized (0.01 to 0.1%). Looked up from germline, CDR1 is SGHNT and CDR2 is YYREEE (reference sequence). V lost 5 bases and J lost 6; bases outside the gene matches: 16. CDR3 length: 16 residues. The material sequenced was tumor tissue. The rearrangement links TRBV5-4 to TRBJ2-5; the match to TRBD2 covers 7 bases. The sequence was collected from a male donor with papillary thyroid cancer or a benign thyroid nodule (not recorded which). Some clones in this sample may be carry-over from other donors' samples. CDR3 region: CASSRGRAGEAKTQYF. The CDR3 DNA is TGTGCCAGCAGTCGGGGGAGGGCGGGAGAGGCGAAGACCCAGTACTTC.